The T cell receptor beta chain described here comes from a study of T cell repertoires in cytomegalovirus infection. As for the study in general: Public TCR beta signature analysis indicated the presence of both CMV infection and matching HLA type. Notes on the study in general: Ex vivo responses were dominated by HLA-C-restricted CMV-specific TCR beta clonotypes.

Between the trimmed V and J ends, which lost 6 bases and 8 bases, there was a span of 10 bases. The CDR3 loop spans 13 amino acids. The germline V gene encodes CDR1 KGHDR and CDR2 SFDVKD. This clonotype was seen only a few times. The antigen is not known. TCRdb recomputed calls from the reads with MiXCR, one row per CDR3 protein. The top ten hold roughly 2.8% of the sample, which has 680,000 or so distinct CDR3 sequences, less than 40% seen once. The TCR was taken from a human donor in good health (CMV status not recorded). Some clones in this sample may be carry-over from other donors' samples. Sequenced material: PBMCs. This sequence joins TRBV24-1 and TRBJ2-6; D not resolved. In DNA, the CDR3 is TGTGCCACCAGTAGGCCTGATACCAACGTCCTGACTTTC. Translated: CATSRPDTNVLTF.